The entry below gives a single T cell receptor beta chain sequence along with its context. This CDR3 is 14 amino acids long. V lost 0 bases and J 7 bases, leaving 10 bases between the germline ends. Germline V lookup: CDR1 SGHVS, CDR2 FNYEAQ. Measured with immunoSEQ multiplex PCR; TCRdb has only the in-frame clones, and not every one. The sample holds over 100,000 clones; about 92% are singletons and the top ten take approximately 0.75%. This entry belongs to a study of siplizumab effects on memory and regulatory T cells. This clonotype originated in a human donor in good health. Sequencing input: Tregs sorted from blood. The V gene is TRBV7-6, the J gene TRBJ2-1, with no clear D. The CDR3, as DNA: TGTGCCAGCAGCTTAGCCCTAGTAGGGAATGAGCAGTTCTTC. Protein sequence: CASSLALVGNEQFF.